These 15 T cell receptor beta chains came from one sample sequenced in a study of CD8 T cells in Susac syndrome. An amount of RNA that ranged from roughly 0.45 to 1 ug was reverse transcribed with random hexamers. TCRdb ran MiXCR on the immunoSEQ multiplex PCR reads and lists one entry per CDR3 protein. The table records about 85,000 distinct CDR3 sequences, roughly 94% of them present only once. Sequencing was carried out using CD8+ T cells from PBMCs. These receptors all come from a human donor in good health.

V gene TRBV13 combines with J gene TRBJ2-1; D is unresolved. CDR1 and CDR2 from the germline V gene are PRHDT and FYEKMQ (reference sequence). The CDR3 is 13 amino acids. V dropped 5 bases and J dropped 8 bases, with 13 bases sitting between them. In nucleotides, the CDR3 is TGTGCCAGCAGCGACACCTTGAGACATGAGCAGTTCTTC. It encodes CASSDTLRHEQFF. Full variable domain (missing parts from reference TRBV13 and TRBJ2-1): AAGVIQSPRHLIKEKRETATLKCYPIPRHDTVYWYQQGPGQDPQFLISFYEKMQSDKGSIPDRFSAQQFSDYHSELNMSSLELGDSALYFCASSDTLRHEQFFGPGTRLTVL.

The V gene is TRBV11-2, the J gene TRBJ2-3, with TRBD2 identical over 8 bases. Germline trimming cut 3 bases from V and 6 bases from J; bases unmatched to any gene: 17. In germline, CDR1 is SGHAT, CDR2 FQNNGV. The CDR3 extends over 18 amino acids. The CDR3 spells CASSLPLGSGDPQDTQYF. CDR3 nucleotide sequence: TGTGCCAGCAGCTTGCCGCTGGGTAGCGGGGACCCTCAGGATACGCAGTATTTT.

The chain joins TRBV11-2 to TRBJ2-5, with D possibly being TRBD2 (6 bases). Per germline, CDR1 SGHAT and CDR2 FQNNGV. The CDR3 is 15 residues long. V shed 5 bases and J shed 5 bases, with 18 bases lying between them. The CDR3 loop is CASSISPGVGETQYF. In nucleotides, the CDR3 is TGTGCCAGCAGCATCTCGCCGGGGGTAGGGGAGACCCAGTACTTC.

The rearrangement joins TRBV5-6 to TRBJ2-5, with 8 bases that match TRBD2. Looked up from germline, CDR1 is SGHDT and CDR2 is YYEEEE. The CDR3 spans 15 residues. The ends lost 1 base at V and 4 bases at J; junction bases unmatched: 6. The CDR3 protein is CASSLRPGGLETQYF. The CDR3 coding sequence is TGTGCCAGCAGCTTGCGTCCGGGGGGGCTAGAGACCCAGTACTTC.

The chain joins TRBV7-9 to TRBJ1-6; D is ambiguous. Trimming removed 4 bases from V and 6 bases from J, with 13 bases in between. The CDR3 consists of 15 residues. Germline loops: CDR1 SEHNR, CDR2 FQNEAQ (reference sequence). The CDR3 coding sequence is TGTGCCAGCAGCTCAACAAGAGAGATTAATTCACCCCTCCACTTT. This translates into CASSSTREINSPLHF.

This rearrangement joins TRBV27 to TRBJ2-7; D is perhaps TRBD1 or TRBD2 (6 bases each). CDR1 is MNHEY, CDR2 SMNVEV, per germline (reference sequence). The CDR3 runs 14 residues. Deletions cut 3 bases from V and 3 bases from J, with 12 bases between. The CDR3 region is CASSLTGADYEQYF. The CDR3 DNA reads as TGTGCCAGCAGTTTGACGGGGGCAGACTACGAGCAGTACTTC.

V is TRBV5-1 and J is TRBJ2-1; a possible D gene is TRBD2 (5 bases). Trimming took off 0 bases at V and 0 bases at J, with 10 bases between the two ends. Germline-derived CDR1 and CDR2 are SGHRS and YFSETQ. The length of the CDR3 is 16 residues. The CDR3 region is CASSLEPGYSYNEQFF. CDR3 nucleotide sequence: TGCGCCAGCAGCTTGGAGCCGGGGTACTCCTACAATGAGCAGTTCTTC. Complete variable domain (other parts from reference TRBV5-1 and TRBJ2-1): KAGVTQTPRYLIKTRGQQVTLSCSPISGHRSVSWYQQTPGQGLQFLFEYFSETQRNKGNFPGRFSGRQFSNSRSEMNVSTLELGDSALYLCASSLEPGYSYNEQFFGPGTRLTVL.

The CDR3 region is CASSLPGTAFNQPQHF. In nucleotides, the CDR3 is TGTGCCAGCAGTTTACCCGGGACAGCGTTCAATCAGCCCCAGCATTTT. V gene TRBV12-3 or TRBV12-4 combines with J gene TRBJ1-5, with 7 bases lining up with TRBD1. V gave up 2 bases and J gave up 3 bases; unmatched junction bases: 7. This CDR3 region has 16 residues.

This clonotype was observed a single time. One end of the junction does not line up with germline, which may come from a read error. The CDR3 reads CSREGSNQPQHF. The DNA for the CDR3 is TGTTCCAGGGAAGGTAGCAATCAGCCCCAGCATTTT. J is TRBJ1-5 and V is TRBV9; TRBD1 might be the D (5 bases). This CDR3 region has 12 residues. The germline CDR1 and CDR2 sequences are SGDLS and YYNGEE. The full variable domain, in which reference TRBV9 and TRBJ1-5 provide the parts outside the CDR3, is DSGVTQTPKHLITATGQRVTLRCSPRSGDLSVYWYQQSLDQGLQFLIQYYNGEERAKGNILERFSAQQFPDLHSELNLSSLELGDSALYFCSREGSNQPQHFGDGTRLSIL.

The J gene is TRBJ2-5, the V gene TRBV11-2; either TRBD1 or TRBD2 may fit D (5 bases each). Per the germline V gene, CDR1 is SGHAT and CDR2 is FQNNGV. Trimming left V 1 base short and J 5 bases short, with 17 bases between. The CDR3 has 16 amino acids. The CDR3 DNA is TGTGCCAGCAGCTTAGTGGGGGTCACCAACGGGGAGACCCAGTACTTC. Protein product: CASSLVGVTNGETQYF.

The CDR3 is CASSPGLHPNQPQHF. Here the CDR3 DNA reads TGTGCCAGCAGTCCGGGTTTACACCCCAATCAGCCCCAGCATTTT. The rearrangement uses TRBV7-6 and TRBJ1-5; D is undetermined. Germline V lookup: CDR1 SGHVS, CDR2 FNYEAQ. The CDR3 length is 15 residues. Trimming stripped 6 bases from V and 3 bases from J, with 15 bases between.

The V gene is TRBV27, the J gene TRBJ1-2, with a weak D call TRBD1 (6 bases). V lost 8 bases and J 6 bases, leaving 25 bases between the germline ends. Germline-derived CDR1 and CDR2 are MNHEY and SMNVEV (reference sequence). The CDR3 extends over 16 amino acids. As DNA, the CDR3 is TGTGCCAGCCTTAGTAGAGGGACACATTATTCGAATGGCTACACCTTC. Its translation: CASLSRGTHYSNGYTF.

V is TRBV7-6 and J is TRBJ2-5; tentative D call: TRBD1 (5 bases). The V end lost 2 bases, the J end lost 5 bases, and 12 bases lay between the germline ends. CDR3 size: 14 residues. Germline V CDR1 and CDR2: SGHVS, FNYEAQ. The CDR3 is CASSLYSAGETQYF. In DNA, the CDR3 is TGTGCCAGCAGCTTATACAGTGCAGGGGAGACCCAGTACTTC.

The chain recombines TRBV25-1 with TRBJ2-7; D is undetermined. The CDR3 runs 11 residues. Germline CDR1 and CDR2: MGHDK and SYGVNS. Trimming removed 3 bases at V and 0 bases at J, with 0 bases between. The CDR3, as DNA: TGTGCCAGCAGTGACTCCTACGAGCAGTACTTC. It is translated as CASSDSYEQYF.

This sequence joins TRBV6-2 or TRBV6-3 and TRBJ2-1; the match to TRBD2 covers 7 bases. Germline CDR1 reads MNHEY; CDR2 reads SVGEGT. Trimming removed 3 bases from V and 2 bases from J; junction bases left unmatched: 4. The CDR3 consists of 15 residues. This CDR3 is CASSYRGVPYNEQFF. The CDR3 DNA reads as TGTGCCAGCAGTTATCGGGGGGTACCCTACAATGAGCAGTTCTTC.